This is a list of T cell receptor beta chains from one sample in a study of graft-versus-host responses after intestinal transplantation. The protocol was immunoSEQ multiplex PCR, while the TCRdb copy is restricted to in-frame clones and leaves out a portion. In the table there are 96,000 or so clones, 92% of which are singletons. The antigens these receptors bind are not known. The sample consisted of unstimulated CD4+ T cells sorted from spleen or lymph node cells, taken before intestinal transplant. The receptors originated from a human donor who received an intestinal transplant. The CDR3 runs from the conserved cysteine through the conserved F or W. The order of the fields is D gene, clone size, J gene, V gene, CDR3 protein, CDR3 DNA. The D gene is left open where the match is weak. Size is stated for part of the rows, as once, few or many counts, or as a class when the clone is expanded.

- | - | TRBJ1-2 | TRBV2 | CASSEARSGYGYTF | TGTGCCAGCAGTGAAGCGCGGAGCGGCTATGGCTACACCTTC
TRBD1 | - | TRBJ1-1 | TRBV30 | CAWSVVYPGQGAGRIEAFF | TGTGCCTGGAGTGTAGTTTACCCGGGACAGGGGGCCGGGAGGATTGAAGCTTTCTTT
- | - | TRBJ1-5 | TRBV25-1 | CASSEEGVQPQHF | TGTGCCAGCAGTGAAGAAGGGGTCCAGCCCCAGCATTTT
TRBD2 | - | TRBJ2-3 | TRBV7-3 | CASSLNGASGGTDTQYF | TGTGCCAGCAGCTTAAACGGCGCTAGCGGGGGCACAGATACGCAGTATTTT
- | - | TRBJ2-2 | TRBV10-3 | CAISPDTGELFF | TGTGCCATCAGTCCCGACACCGGGGAGCTGTTTTTT
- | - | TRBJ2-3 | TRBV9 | CASSVRTSADTQYF | TGTGCCAGCAGCGTACGTACTTCGGCAGATACGCAGTATTTT
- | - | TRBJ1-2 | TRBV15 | CATSIGGFYGYTF | TGTGCCACCAGCATTGGGGGGTTCTATGGCTACACCTTC
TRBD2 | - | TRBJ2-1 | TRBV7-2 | CASSLGLAALQEQFF | TGTGCCAGCAGCCTGGGACTAGCAGCCCTTCAGGAGCAGTTCTTC
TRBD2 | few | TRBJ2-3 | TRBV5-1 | CASSIGEGATQYF | TGCGCCAGCAGTATCGGGGAGGGCGCTACGCAGTATTTT
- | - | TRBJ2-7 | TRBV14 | CASSHKQGYTYEQYF | TGTGCCAGCAGCCACAAACAGGGCTATACCTACGAGCAGTACTTC
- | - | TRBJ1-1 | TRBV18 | CASSPLDSNTEAFF | TGTGCCAGCTCACCTCTTGACAGTAACACTGAAGCTTTCTTT
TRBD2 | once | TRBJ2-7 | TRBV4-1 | CASSQDRWRTSASYEQYF | TGCGCCAGCAGCCAAGATCGCTGGAGGACTAGCGCCTCCTACGAGCAGTACTTC
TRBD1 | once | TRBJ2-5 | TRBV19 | CASSLRTGGEETQYF | TGTGCCAGTAGTCTCCGGACAGGGGGTGAAGAGACCCAGTACTTC
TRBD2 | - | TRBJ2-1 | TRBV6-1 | CASSRGTSSNEQFF | TGTGCCAGCAGCCGGGGGACTAGCAGTAATGAGCAGTTCTTC
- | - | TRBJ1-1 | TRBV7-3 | CASSVDRFTEAFF | TGTGCCAGCAGCGTTGACAGATTCACTGAAGCTTTCTTT
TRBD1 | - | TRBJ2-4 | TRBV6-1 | CGGGDRGDIQYF | TGTGGAGGGGGGGACAGGGGGGACATTCAGTACTTC
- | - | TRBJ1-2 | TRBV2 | CASSLRTVNYGYTF | TGTGCCAGCAGTCTTAGGACAGTTAACTATGGCTACACCTTC
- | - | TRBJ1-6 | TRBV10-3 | CAISVETGNSPLHF | TGTGCCATCAGTGTAGAGACGGGTAATTCACCCCTCCACTTT
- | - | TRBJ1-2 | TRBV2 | CASSDIGGRGTRGYTF | TGTGCCAGCAGTGATATTGGCGGCAGGGGAACAAGAGGCTACACCTTC
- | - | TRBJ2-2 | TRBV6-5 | CASSYSFGANTGELFF | TGTGCCAGCAGTTACTCCTTCGGGGCGAACACCGGGGAGCTGTTTTTT
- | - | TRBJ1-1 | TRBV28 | CASSPPGGPEAFF | TGTGCCAGCAGTCCCCCGGGAGGCCCCGAAGCTTTCTTT
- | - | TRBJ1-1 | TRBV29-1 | CSVEVARQMNTEAFF | TGCAGCGTTGAAGTAGCGCGGCAGATGAACACTGAAGCTTTCTTT
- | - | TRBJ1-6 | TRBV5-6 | CASSPDSNSPLHF | TGTGCCAGCAGCCCGGACAGTAATTCACCCCTCCACTTT
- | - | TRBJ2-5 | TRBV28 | CASSDSGSKETQYF | TGTGCCAGCAGTGATTCCGGGAGCAAAGAGACCCAGTACTTC
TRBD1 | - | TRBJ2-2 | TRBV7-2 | CASSTGAGELFF | TGTGCCAGCAGCACAGGGGCCGGGGAGCTGTTTTTT
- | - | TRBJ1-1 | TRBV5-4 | CASSLAGEGYTEAFF | TGTGCCAGCAGCTTGGCAGGGGAGGGATACACTGAAGCTTTCTTT
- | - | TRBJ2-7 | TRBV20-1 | CSARGPYEQYF | TGCAGTGCTAGAGGGCCCTACGAGCAGTACTTC
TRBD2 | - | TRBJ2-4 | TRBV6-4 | CASSGELAGPQYF | TGTGCCAGCAGTGGGGAACTAGCGGGGCCACAGTACTTC
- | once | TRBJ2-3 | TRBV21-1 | CANPTGNADTQYF | TGTGCCAACCCGACAGGGAACGCAGATACGCAGTATTTT
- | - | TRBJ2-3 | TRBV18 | CASSPRVKDTQYF | TGTGCCAGCTCACCCCGGGTGAAGGATACGCAGTATTTT
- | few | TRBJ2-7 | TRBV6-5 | CASSDMGSRYYEQYF | TGTGCCAGCAGCGACATGGGCAGTCGGTACTACGAGCAGTACTTC